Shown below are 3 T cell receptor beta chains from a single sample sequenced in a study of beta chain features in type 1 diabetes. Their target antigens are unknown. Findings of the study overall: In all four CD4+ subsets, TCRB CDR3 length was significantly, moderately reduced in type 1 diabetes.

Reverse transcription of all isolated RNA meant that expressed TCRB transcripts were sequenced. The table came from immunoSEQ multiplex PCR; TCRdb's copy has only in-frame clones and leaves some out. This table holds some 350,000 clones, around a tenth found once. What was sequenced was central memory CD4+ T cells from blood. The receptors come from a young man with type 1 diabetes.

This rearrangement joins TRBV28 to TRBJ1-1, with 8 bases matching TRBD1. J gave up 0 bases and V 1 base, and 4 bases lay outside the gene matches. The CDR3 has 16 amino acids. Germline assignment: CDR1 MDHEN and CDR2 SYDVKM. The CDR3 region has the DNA TGTGCCAGCAGTTTATCCAGGGGGCGGTTGAACACTGAAGCTTTCTTT. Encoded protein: CASSLSRGRLNTEAFF.

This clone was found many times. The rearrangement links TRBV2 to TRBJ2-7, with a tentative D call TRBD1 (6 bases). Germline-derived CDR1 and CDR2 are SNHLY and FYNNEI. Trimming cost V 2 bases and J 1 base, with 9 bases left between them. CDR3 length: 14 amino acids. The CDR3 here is CASSENRDSYEQYF. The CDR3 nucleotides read TGTGCCAGCAGTGAAAACAGGGATTCCTACGAGCAGTACTTC.

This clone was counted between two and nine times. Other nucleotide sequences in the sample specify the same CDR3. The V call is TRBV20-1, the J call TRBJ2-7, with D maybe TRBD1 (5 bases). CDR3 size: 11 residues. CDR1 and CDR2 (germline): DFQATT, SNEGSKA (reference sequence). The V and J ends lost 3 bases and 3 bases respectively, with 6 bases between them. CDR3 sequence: CSASDSYEQYF. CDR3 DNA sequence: TGCAGTGCTAGCGACAGCTACGAGCAGTACTTC.